A selection of T cell receptor beta chains follows, all from one sample in a study of blood T cells in healthy people across ages. TCRdb independently ran MiXCR on the 5' RACE reads; one entry per CDR3 protein. The sample lists about 970,000 distinct CDR3 sequences, approximately 50% occurring once. The sample comprised blood. The receptors originated from a woman aged 55 to 70 in good health. Each CDR3 is given with its conserved first and last residue. A D gene is named only where the DNA matches it firmly. Only some rows state a clone size, as once, few, many or a class for expanded clones.

j_call,clone_size,v_call,d_call,cdr3_aa,cdr3_nt
TRBJ1-4,-,TRBV7-9,-,CASSPDRIGEKLFF,TGTGCCAGCAGCCCAGACCGAATTGGTGAAAAACTGTTTTTT
TRBJ2-7,-,TRBV20-1,-,CSARDENEQYF,TGCAGTGCTAGAGATGAGAACGAGCAGTACTTC
TRBJ2-7,-,TRBV4-1,-,CASSLPAETYEQYF,TGCGCCAGCAGCCTACCAGCAGAAACCTACGAGCAGTACTTC
TRBJ1-6,-,TRBV7-2,TRBD1,CASRGTGSSYNSPLHF,TGTGCCAGCCGTGGGACAGGGAGCTCCTATAATTCACCCCTCCACTTT
TRBJ2-5,few,TRBV7-2,-,CASSPRRWETQYF,TGTGCCAGCAGTCCGAGGCGATGGGAGACCCAGTACTTC
TRBJ2-4,few,TRBV20-1,-,CSARPGGAGAAKNIQYF,TGCAGTGCTAGACCCGGGGGAGCAGGGGCGGCCAAAAACATTCAGTACTTC
TRBJ2-1,few,TRBV29-1,TRBD2,CSVDSGRPGEQFF,TGCAGCGTGGATAGCGGGAGACCGGGTGAGCAGTTCTTC
TRBJ2-1,few,TRBV9,TRBD2,CASSVAPAGGPIYNEQFF,TGTGCCAGCAGCGTAGCCCCTGCGGGAGGTCCAATCTACAATGAGCAGTTCTTC
TRBJ2-7,few,TRBV28,TRBD1,CASSLEFTGQINEQYF,TGTGCCAGCAGTTTAGAATTTACGGGACAGATTAACGAGCAGTACTTC
TRBJ2-3,-,TRBV4-1,-,CASSQFLSIDTQYF,TGCGCCAGCAGCCAATTCCTATCAATAGATACGCAGTATTTT
TRBJ2-7,-,TRBV28,TRBD1,CASREQGDYEQYF,TGTGCCAGCAGAGAACAGGGGGACTACGAGCAGTACTTC
TRBJ2-3,-,TRBV7-3,-,CASSLSGGGAADTQYF,TGTGCCAGCAGCCTGTCGGGTGGCGGCGCCGCGGATACGCAGTATTTT
TRBJ2-3,-,TRBV7-3,TRBD2,CASSTTSGSTADTQYF,TGTGCCAGCAGCACCACTAGCGGGAGTACCGCAGATACGCAGTATTTT
TRBJ2-3,-,TRBV7-2,TRBD2,CASSLGLAGATQYF,TGTGCCAGCAGCTTGGGGCTAGCGGGCGCTACGCAGTATTTT
TRBJ2-7,-,TRBV10-3,TRBD1,CATLVGQGELSSGHEQYF,TGTGCCACCCTTGTCGGACAGGGGGAGTTATCTAGTGGTCACGAGCAGTACTTC
TRBJ2-1,-,TRBV7-3,-,CASSPARMTANEQFF,TGTGCCAGCAGCCCCGCGCGAATGACTGCCAATGAGCAGTTCTTC
TRBJ2-7,few,TRBV7-2,TRBD2,CASSSPTSGSRYEQYF,TGTGCCAGCAGCTCCCCGACTAGCGGGAGCAGGTACGAGCAGTACTTC
TRBJ1-4,-,TRBV24-1,TRBD1,CATSDADSPRGNEKLFF,TGTGCCACCAGTGACGCGGACAGTCCCAGGGGGAATGAAAAACTGTTTTTT
TRBJ1-1,-,TRBV12-3/TRBV12-4,-,CASSFRHGNTEAFF,TGTGCCAGCAGTTTCAGGCACGGGAACACTGAAGCTTTCTTT
TRBJ2-5,few,TRBV20-1,-,CSARSLREQETQYF,TGCAGTGCTAGATCCCTAAGAGAGCAAGAGACCCAGTACTTC
TRBJ2-1,-,TRBV4-1,-,CASSQVLVTVGEQFF,TGCGCCAGCAGCCAAGTTTTGGTGACCGTCGGTGAGCAGTTCTTC
TRBJ2-4,-,TRBV20-1,TRBD2,CSAARSSGNIQYF,TGCAGTGCCGCCCGATCTAGCGGAAACATTCAGTACTTC
TRBJ2-1,once,TRBV20-1,TRBD2,CSARSGTRAYEQFF,TGCAGTGCTCGTTCCGGGACTAGAGCGTACGAGCAGTTCTTC
TRBJ1-4,-,TRBV5-1,TRBD1,CASSLPGQALKLFF,TGCGCCAGCAGCTTGCCGGGACAGGCATTAAAACTGTTTTTT
TRBJ2-4,-,TRBV28,-,CASSRGGLAKNIQYF,TGTGCCAGCAGTAGAGGGGGACTAGCCAAAAACATTCAGTACTTC
TRBJ2-7,-,TRBV20-1,TRBD2,CSARDWRTSGSSYEQYF,TGCAGTGCTAGAGATTGGCGGACTAGCGGGAGTTCCTACGAGCAGTACTTC
TRBJ1-1,-,TRBV28,-,CASSSPDNLGGTEAFF,TGTGCCAGCAGCTCCCCAGACAATTTGGGGGGCACTGAAGCTTTCTTT
TRBJ1-1,-,TRBV10-3,-,CAISESKPGGTFF,TGTGCCATCAGTGAGTCGAAACCGGGTGGGACTTTCTTT
TRBJ2-4,-,TRBV4-1,-,CASSQVLVRGAKNIQYF,TGCGCCAGCAGCCAAGTTCTTGTACGAGGAGCCAAAAACATTCAGTACTTC
TRBJ2-3,many,TRBV29-1,TRBD1,CSVVRTGSDTQYF,TGCAGCGTTGTCCGGACAGGGTCAGATACGCAGTATTTT
TRBJ2-1,-,TRBV20-1,TRBD2,CSASLLAVSYNEQFF,TGCAGTGCTAGCTTACTAGCGGTTTCCTACAATGAGCAGTTCTTC
TRBJ2-5,few,TRBV5-1,TRBD1,CASSTDRETQYF,TGTGCCAGCAGCACGGACAGGGAGACCCAGTACTTC
TRBJ2-6,-,TRBV28,-,CASRNQGSRANVLTF,TGTGCCAGCAGGAATCAGGGGTCAAGGGCCAACGTCCTGACTTTC
TRBJ1-2,-,TRBV5-1,-,CASSLGRQLLNVGYTF,TGCGCCAGCAGCTTGGGAAGACAGCTCCTCAACGTTGGCTACACCTTC
TRBJ1-2,few,TRBV18,-,CASSPGGTRGYTF,TGTGCCAGCTCACCGGGGGGGACCCGCGGCTACACCTTC
TRBJ2-7,once,TRBV4-1,TRBD1,CASSHSDRPTYEQYF,TGCGCCAGCAGCCACTCGGACAGGCCTACCTACGAGCAGTACTTC
TRBJ2-2,many,TRBV4-2,TRBD2,CASSQSAGETGELFF,TGTGCCAGCAGCCAGTCAGCGGGAGAGACCGGGGAGCTGTTTTTT
TRBJ2-3,few,TRBV11-2,-,CASSLVRGSKVNTDTQYF,TGTGCCAGCAGCTTAGTGAGGGGCAGCAAAGTGAACACAGATACGCAGTATTTT
TRBJ1-4,-,TRBV7-2,TRBD1,CASRAGQAPNPNEKLFF,TGTGCCAGCAGGGCCGGACAGGCGCCCAACCCTAATGAAAAACTGTTTTTT
TRBJ1-2,once,TRBV5-6,-,CASRDGTDNYGYTF,TGTGCCAGCAGGGATGGGACGGACAACTATGGCTACACCTTC
TRBJ2-1,-,TRBV20-1,TRBD2,CSARSPGLPGNEQFF,TGCAGTGCTAGATCGCCGGGACTACCGGGGAATGAGCAGTTCTTC
TRBJ2-7,few,TRBV7-2,-,CASSFRRTYEQYF,TGTGCCAGCAGCTTTAGGAGAACCTACGAGCAGTACTTC
TRBJ2-5,few,TRBV11-2,-,CASSLVRWGERETQYF,TGTGCCAGCAGCTTAGTAAGGTGGGGGGAAAGAGAGACCCAGTACTTC
TRBJ2-1,-,TRBV29-1,-,CSVEGDQTYNEQFF,TGCAGCGTTGAAGGAGACCAAACATACAATGAGCAGTTCTTC
TRBJ2-1,-,TRBV29-1,TRBD2,CSVGTRGIAGPNEQFF,TGCAGCGTGGGGACCCGGGGGATAGCGGGACCCAATGAGCAGTTCTTC
TRBJ2-5,-,TRBV5-1,TRBD1,CASSLARGQETQYF,TGTGCCAGCAGCTTAGCCAGGGGGCAAGAGACCCAGTACTTC
TRBJ1-5,once,TRBV28,-,CASSFYPGNQPQHF,TGTGCCAGCAGTTTTTATCCGGGCAATCAGCCCCAGCATTTT
TRBJ1-4,-,TRBV2,-,CASSEGTRDLLATNEKLFF,TGTGCCAGCAGTGAAGGGACAAGGGATCTTTTAGCAACTAATGAAAAACTGTTTTTT
TRBJ2-7,-,TRBV6-2/TRBV6-3,-,CASSYAQNPGAPYEQYF,TGTGCCAGCAGTTACGCGCAAAATCCCGGGGCACCCTACGAGCAGTACTTC
TRBJ2-3,-,TRBV7-2,-,CASSVRVPPDTQYF,TGTGCCAGCAGCGTAAGGGTCCCCCCAGATACGCAGTATTTT
TRBJ2-7,-,TRBV10-3,TRBD1,CATKEPGQGSYEQYF,TGTGCCACGAAAGAGCCGGGACAGGGTTCCTACGAGCAGTACTTC